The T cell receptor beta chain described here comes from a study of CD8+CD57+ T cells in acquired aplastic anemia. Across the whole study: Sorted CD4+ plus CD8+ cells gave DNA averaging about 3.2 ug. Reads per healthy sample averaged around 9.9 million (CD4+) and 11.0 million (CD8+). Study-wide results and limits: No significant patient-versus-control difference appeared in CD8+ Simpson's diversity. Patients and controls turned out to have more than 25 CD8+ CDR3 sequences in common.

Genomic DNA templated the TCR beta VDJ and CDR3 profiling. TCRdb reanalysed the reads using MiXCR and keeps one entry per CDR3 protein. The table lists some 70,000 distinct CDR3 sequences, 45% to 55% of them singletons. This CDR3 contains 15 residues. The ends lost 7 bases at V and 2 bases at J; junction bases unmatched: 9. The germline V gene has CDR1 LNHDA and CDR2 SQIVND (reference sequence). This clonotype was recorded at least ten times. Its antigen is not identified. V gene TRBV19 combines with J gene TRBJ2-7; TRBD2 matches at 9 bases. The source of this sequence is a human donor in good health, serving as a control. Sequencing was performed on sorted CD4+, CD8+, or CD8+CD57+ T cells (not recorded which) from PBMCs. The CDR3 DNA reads TGTGCCAGTACCCATACGGCTAGCGGGACCTACGAGCAGTACTTC. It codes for CASTHTASGTYEQYF.